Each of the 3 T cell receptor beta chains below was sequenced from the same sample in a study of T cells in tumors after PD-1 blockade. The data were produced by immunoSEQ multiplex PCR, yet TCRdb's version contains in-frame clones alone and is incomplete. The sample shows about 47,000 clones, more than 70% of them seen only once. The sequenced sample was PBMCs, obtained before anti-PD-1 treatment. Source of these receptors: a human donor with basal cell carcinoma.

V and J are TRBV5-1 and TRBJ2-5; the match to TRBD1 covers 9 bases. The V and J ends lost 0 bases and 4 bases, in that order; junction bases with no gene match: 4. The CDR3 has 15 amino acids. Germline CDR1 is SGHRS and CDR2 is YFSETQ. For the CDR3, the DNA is TGCGCCAGCAGCTTGGGGGTGACAGGGGGAGAGACCCAGTACTTC. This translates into CASSLGVTGGETQYF.

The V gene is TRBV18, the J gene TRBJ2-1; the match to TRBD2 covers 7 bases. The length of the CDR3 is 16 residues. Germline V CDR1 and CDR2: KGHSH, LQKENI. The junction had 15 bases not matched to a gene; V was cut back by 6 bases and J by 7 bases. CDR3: CASSPTGRALSNEQFF. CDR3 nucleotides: TGTGCCAGCTCCCCCACGGGGAGGGCCCTCTCGAATGAGCAGTTCTTC.

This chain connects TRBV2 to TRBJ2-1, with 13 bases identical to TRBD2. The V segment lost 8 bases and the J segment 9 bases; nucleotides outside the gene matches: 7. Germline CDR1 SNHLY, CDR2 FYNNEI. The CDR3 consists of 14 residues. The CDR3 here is CASSRTSGSLEQFF. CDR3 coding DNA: TGTGCCAGCTCCAGGACTAGCGGGAGTCTTGAGCAGTTCTTC. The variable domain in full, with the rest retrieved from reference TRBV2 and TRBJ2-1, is EPEVTQTPSHQVTQMGQEVILRCVPISNHLYFYWYRQILGQKVEFLVSFYNNEISEKSEIFDDQFSVERPDGSNFTLKIRSTKLEDSAMYFCASSRTSGSLEQFFGPGTRLTVL.